The 10 T cell receptor beta chains below come from one sample, sequenced in a study of blood T cell repertoires in COVID-19. The assay was immunoSEQ multiplex PCR, and TCRdb's table has in-frame clones only and misses some. The table has about 99,000 clones, approximately 86% seen once. The sequenced sample consisted of peripheral blood. These TCRs come from a woman aged 55-70 years in a cohort sampled during active or convalescent COVID-19.

The table lists this clone with a count of one. The J gene is TRBJ1-2, the V gene TRBV4-1; D uncertain. The germline gives CDR1 MGHRA, CDR2 YSYEKL. This CDR3 has 14 amino acids. With 0 bases removed from V and 5 bases from J, the gap between germline ends came to 10 bases. CDR3 residues: CASSQDSVAYGYTF. The CDR3, as DNA: TGCGCCAGCAGCCAAGACAGCGTCGCGTATGGCTACACCTTC.

This CDR3 is CASSLLSSTDTQYF. For the CDR3, the DNA is TGTGCCAGCAGTTTACTTTCTAGCACAGATACGCAGTATTTT. The V call is TRBV6-5, the J call TRBJ2-3; no firm D call. This CDR3 contains 14 residues. The V gene's germline CDR1 is MNHEY and CDR2 SVGAGI. The V end was cut by 4 bases, the J end by 0 bases, with 8 bases between.

V gene TRBV11-2 combines with J gene TRBJ2-3; TRBD2 matches at 8 bases. This CDR3 spans 17 amino acids. Looked up from germline, CDR1 is SGHAT and CDR2 is FQNNGV. The junction had 12 bases not matched to a gene; V was cut back by 5 bases and J by 2 bases. The CDR3 region has the DNA TGTGCCAGCAGCCCCCCGTGGGTAGCGGGGACCACAGATACGCAGTATTTT. It codes for CASSPPWVAGTTDTQYF.

V and J are TRBV7-9 and TRBJ2-6; D not resolved. Germline V lookup: CDR1 SEHNR, CDR2 FQNEAQ (reference sequence). This CDR3 has 17 amino acids. V lost 5 bases, J lost 0 bases, and 14 bases lay in between. The CDR3 region has the DNA TGTGCCAGCAGCCCTCAGAGCCCTAGCTCTGGGGCCAACGTCCTGACTTTC. Its protein is CASSPQSPSSGANVLTF. Using reference TRBV7-9 and TRBJ2-6 for the parts outside the CDR3, the full variable domain is DTGVSQNPRHKITKRGQNVTFRCDPISEHNRLYWYRQTLGQGPEFLTYFQNEAQLEKSRLLSDRFSAERPKGSFSTLEIQRTEQGDSAMYLCASSPQSPSSGANVLTFGAGSRLTVL.

The V gene is TRBV5-6, the J gene TRBJ1-3; D may be TRBD1 (6 bases). The V gene's germline CDR1 is SGHDT and CDR2 YYEEEE. Trimming removed 3 bases at V and 2 bases at J, with 15 bases between. The CDR3 length is 16 residues. The CDR3, as DNA: TGTGCCAGCAGCTCCATGACAGGAATGGCTGGAAACACCATATATTTT. Its protein product is CASSSMTGMAGNTIYF.

This clone was found many times. The rearrangement links TRBV10-3 to TRBJ1-5; the match to TRBD1 covers 9 bases. With 6 bases clipped from V and 6 bases from J, the junction kept 6 bases outside the gene matches. The CDR3 loop spans 14 amino acids. Per the germline V gene, CDR1 is ENHRY and CDR2 is SYGVKD. The CDR3 spells CAISLDRGGQPQHF. CDR3 nucleotide sequence: TGTGCCATCAGCCTGGACAGGGGAGGTCAGCCCCAGCATTTT.

The rearrangement uses TRBV28 and TRBJ2-1, with a tentative D call TRBD1 (5 bases). CDR1 and CDR2 from the germline V gene are MDHEN and SYDVKM. The CDR3 runs 15 residues. Trimming cost V 5 bases and J 0 bases, with 11 bases left between them. CDR3 DNA: TGTGCCAGCAGTGTAAGACAGACCTCCTACAATGAGCAGTTCTTC. Encoded protein: CASSVRQTSYNEQFF. The full variable domain, rest sourced from reference TRBV28 and TRBJ2-1, is DVKVTQSSRYLVKRTGEKVFLECVQDMDHENMFWYRQDPGLGLRLIYFSYDVKMKEKGDIPEGYSVSREKKERFSLILESASTNQTSMYLCASSVRQTSYNEQFFGPGTRLTVL.

The V call is TRBV5-4, the J call TRBJ2-5, with D possibly being TRBD2 (6 bases). Germline loops: CDR1 SGHNT, CDR2 YYREEE (reference sequence). V was trimmed by 3 bases and J by 1 base, leaving 13 bases between them. CDR3 size: 15 residues. The CDR3 region has the DNA TGTGCCAGCAGCTCCCCGCGGGACTCCCAAGAGACCCAGTACTTC. It codes for CASSSPRDSQETQYF.

The chain combines TRBV2 with TRBJ1-1; D remains unclear. The germline V gene has CDR1 SNHLY and CDR2 FYNNEI. V was shortened by 3 bases and J by 6 bases, with 11 bases between the two germline ends. The CDR3 extends over 13 amino acids. The CDR3 nucleotides are TGTGCCAGCAGTGATTCGGGTGTATCTGAAGCTTTCTTT. The encoded protein is CASSDSGVSEAFF.

The chain has TRBV24-1 and TRBJ2-7, with 7 bases fitting TRBD1. Germline V CDR1 and CDR2: KGHDR, SFDVKD. This CDR3 comprises 17 residues. V shed 5 bases, J shed 0 bases, and the junction held 12 bases outside the gene matches. This CDR3 reads CATSVASGTANSYEQYF. The DNA for the CDR3 is TGTGCCACCAGTGTTGCTTCCGGGACAGCAAACTCCTACGAGCAGTACTTC.